A single sample is the source of the 25 T cell receptor beta chains below, sequenced in a study of shared clonotypes between healthy human individuals (dated by TCRdb to the early 2020s). CD8 naive samples consisted of CD45RO-negative cells that were positively selected for CCR7, yielding a CD45RA+CCR7+ population without TemRA cells. Libraries were prepared through the immunoSEQ multiplex PCR assay. TCRdb carries this immuneACCESS record with in-frame sequences only. Its versions omit some clonotypes, under half of them owing to an unresolved V gene in the studies checked, with the rest unexplained. This sample is represented by some 600,000 clones; 96% of them were singletons. More than 0.085% of the sample is taken by the ten largest. The specimen sequenced was naive CD8+ T cells sorted from blood. This sample's cell subset or site label indicates: CD45RA+CCR7+. Receptors were obtained from a woman aged 30 to 39 in good health.

V usage is TRBV28 and J usage is TRBJ1-2; a weak D match, TRBD1 (5 bases). This CDR3 contains 14 residues. Trimming pared 1 base from V and 5 bases from J, leaving 11 bases between. Germline CDR1 is MDHEN and CDR2 is SYDVKM. CDR3 coding DNA: TGTGCCAGCAGTTTATCTGACAGATGGTATGGCTACACCTTC. It specifies CASSLSDRWYGYTF.

The chain uses TRBV7-9 and TRBJ2-7; 12 nucleotides line up with TRBD2. In germline, CDR1 is SEHNR, CDR2 FQNEAQ (reference sequence). J was trimmed by 5 bases and V by 5 bases; bases with no gene match: 13. This CDR3 is built from 17 residues. CDR3 DNA: TGTGCCAGCAGCGGCCGACTAGCGGGAGAGAGAATCCACGAGCAGTACTTC. Protein sequence: CASSGRLAGERIHEQYF.

This chain joins TRBV15 and TRBJ2-7; 11 nucleotides match TRBD2. CDR3 length equals 20 residues. The junction had 15 bases not matched to a gene; V was cut back by 2 bases and J by 0 bases. Per germline, CDR1 LNHNV and CDR2 YYDKDF (reference sequence). CDR3 loop: CATSRSGGTSGLLSSYEQYF. Written as DNA, the CDR3 is TGTGCCACCAGCAGATCGGGTGGGACTAGCGGATTACTGAGCTCCTACGAGCAGTACTTC.

In regard to this clone: Germline and junction disagree at one end, which may indicate a read error. The CDR3 here is CASSPPLTGGLVF. The CDR3 DNA follows: TGCGCCAGCAGCCCCCCCTTGACGGGAGGGCTTGTCTTC. This chain links TRBV5-1 with TRBJ2-1, with TRBD2 matching over 8 bases. The CDR3 has 13 amino acids. Germline assignment: CDR1 SGHRS and CDR2 YFSETQ.

The J gene is TRBJ2-1, the V gene TRBV29-1; maybe TRBD2 (5 bases). The CDR3 has 14 amino acids. Germline V gene sequence: CDR1 SQVTM, CDR2 ANQGSEA. V lost 5 bases, J lost 3 bases, and 14 bases lay in between. CDR3 DNA sequence: TGCAGCGTTCTTAATGGCCGGGACTACAATGAGCAGTTCTTC. Residues: CSVLNGRDYNEQFF.

The chain couples TRBV5-6 to TRBJ2-2; TRBD1 matches at 11 bases. The CDR3 loop spans 16 amino acids. CDR1 is SGHDT, CDR2 YYEEEE, per germline. V was clipped by 0 bases and J by 5 bases; unmatched bases: 3. The CDR3 nucleotides are TGTGCCAGCAGCTTGGCGGGACAGGGGGTGACCGGGGAGCTGTTTTTT. Protein product: CASSLAGQGVTGELFF.

This rearrangement joins TRBV4-1 to TRBJ2-7, with TRBD1 identical over 7 bases. V dropped 4 bases and J dropped 6; count of bases not matched to a gene: 6. CDR3 length: 13 amino acids. The germline gives CDR1 MGHRA, CDR2 YSYEKL. CDR3 coding DNA: TGCGCCAGCAGCCTTGACAGGGTTGGCGAGCAGTACTTC. This gives the protein CASSLDRVGEQYF.

This clone was observed once. The chain is built from TRBV4-1 and TRBJ1-2; TRBD1 is a possible D gene (6 bases). The CDR3 contains 17 residues. V dropped 4 bases and J dropped 4 bases, with 22 bases sitting between them. Looked up from germline, CDR1 is MGHRA and CDR2 is YSYEKL. The CDR3 loop reads CASSPNPGGQTSYGYTF. The CDR3 DNA sequence: TGCGCCAGCAGCCCGAACCCTGGCGGACAGACGAGCTATGGCTACACCTTC.

CDR3 nucleotide sequence: TGTGCCAGCAGTCATGGTAGGAGCCGGTACAATGAGCAGTTCTTC. It specifies CASSHGRSRYNEQFF. The chain employs TRBV25-1 and TRBJ2-1; D ambiguous. CDR3 length equals 15 residues. V was clipped by 5 bases and J by 4 bases, with 15 bases between them. Looked up from germline, CDR1 is MGHDK and CDR2 is SYGVNS.

The chain combines TRBV28 with TRBJ1-5; TRBD1 might be the D (5 bases). The CDR3 is made up of 16 amino acids. The V gene lost 6 bases and the J gene lost 1 base, with 16 bases spanning the gap. CDR1 is MDHEN and CDR2 is SYDVKM in the germline V gene. In DNA form, the CDR3 reads TGTGCCAGCAGCCCCGTGGCAGGGTTAAGCAATCAGCCCCAGCATTTT. Encoded protein: CASSPVAGLSNQPQHF. The entire variable domain, with the rest obtained from reference TRBV28 and TRBJ1-5, is as follows: DVKVTQSSRYLVKRTGEKVFLECVQDMDHENMFWYRQDPGLGLRLIYFSYDVKMKEKGDIPEGYSVSREKKERFSLILESASTNQTSMYLCASSPVAGLSNQPQHFGDGTRLSIL.

V and J are TRBV29-1 and TRBJ1-1, with TRBD1 matching 7 bases. Germline values: CDR1 SQVTM, CDR2 ANQGSEA. Trimming removed 7 bases from V and 0 bases from J; junction bases left unmatched: 5. This CDR3 region has 13 residues. The CDR3 is CSAAGQVNTEAFF. DNA for the CDR3: TGCAGCGCCGCCGGACAGGTGAACACTGAAGCTTTCTTT.

The J gene is TRBJ2-2, the V gene TRBV13; no clear D gene. V gave up 2 bases and J gave up 3 bases, with 16 bases separating them. Germline CDR1 is PRHDT and CDR2 is FYEKMQ (reference sequence). This CDR3 is 17 amino acids long. Written as DNA, the CDR3 is TGTGCCAGCAGCTTAAGGGTCGCGAGCGCCTACACCGGGGAGCTGTTTTTT. Its protein is CASSLRVASAYTGELFF.

This chain uses TRBV21-1 with TRBJ1-5; TRBD1 is taken as the D call from the table, unchecked against the DNA. TRBV21-1 is marked as a pseudogene. The CDR3 consists of 16 residues. The CDR3 loop reads CASKEGQSYSNQPQHF. The CDR3, as DNA: TGTGCCAGCAAGGAAGGACAGTCATATAGCAATCAGCCCCAGCATTTT.

This clone was recorded once. The chain uses TRBV30 and TRBJ2-7; D is ambiguous. Germline lookup yields CDR1 GTSNPN and CDR2 SVGIG (reference sequence). CDR3 length: 12 amino acids. Trimming cost V 0 bases and J 5 bases, with 8 bases left between them. CDR3 region: CAWSVGWDEQYF. The CDR3 DNA reads as TGTGCCTGGAGTGTAGGCTGGGACGAGCAGTACTTC.

As concerns this clone: Other DNA sequences in the same sample also yield this CDR3. The chain has TRBV27 and TRBJ2-7; 7 bases map to TRBD2. Germline CDR1 reads MNHEY; CDR2 reads SMNVEV (reference sequence). The CDR3 runs 14 residues. With V trimmed by 2 bases and J by 4 bases, 5 bases remained unmatched. Here the CDR3 DNA reads TGTGCCAGCAGTTTAGGGCTAGCGGAATACGAGCAGTACTTC. It yields the protein CASSLGLAEYEQYF.

The chain employs TRBV7-9 and TRBJ2-3, with D possibly matching TRBD2 (6 bases). V was clipped by 1 base and J by 2 bases, with 13 bases between them. This CDR3 is 16 amino acids long. Germline CDR1 SEHNR, CDR2 FQNEAQ (reference sequence). This CDR3 reads CASSLVRDLSTDTQYF. In DNA, the CDR3 is TGTGCCAGCAGCTTAGTGCGGGACCTCTCCACAGATACGCAGTATTTT.

The gene calls are TRBV28 and TRBJ2-2; a possible D gene is TRBD2 (5 bases). Germline V CDR1 and CDR2: MDHEN, SYDVKM. Deletions cut 11 bases from V and 4 bases from J, with 20 bases between. CDR3 size: 15 residues. This CDR3 reads CAVRRAHGGTGELFF. In DNA, the CDR3 is TGTGCCGTAAGGCGGGCCCACGGTGGCACCGGGGAGCTGTTTTTT. Full variable domain (missing parts from reference TRBV28 and TRBJ2-2): DVKVTQSSRYLVKRTGEKVFLECVQDMDHENMFWYRQDPGLGLRLIYFSYDVKMKEKGDIPEGYSVSREKKERFSLILESASTNQTSMYLCAVRRAHGGTGELFFGEGSRLTVL.

The V and J genes are TRBV27 and TRBJ1-5; D is uncertain. From germline, CDR1 is MNHEY and CDR2 SMNVEV (reference sequence). V lost 8 bases and J lost 1, with 6 bases in between. The CDR3 sequence is 12 residues long. The CDR3 reads CASGVSNQPQHF. The CDR3 nucleotides are TGTGCCAGCGGAGTGAGCAATCAGCCCCAGCATTTT.

The V call is TRBV7-6, the J call TRBJ2-1; 7 bases fit TRBD2. Germline values: CDR1 SGHVS, CDR2 FNYEAQ. V shed 4 bases and J 6 bases; nucleotides not matched to a gene: 6. The CDR3 is 14 residues long. The CDR3 bases are TGTGCCAGCAGCTCACGGGACTACAGCAATGAGCAGTTCTTC. Translation gives CASSSRDYSNEQFF.

The genes are TRBV9 and TRBJ2-1, with 10 positions matching TRBD2. Germline values: CDR1 SGDLS, CDR2 YYNGEE. The trim removed 3 bases at V and 3 bases at J, leaving 6 bases unmatched. This CDR3 is built from 16 residues. The CDR3 reads CASSAPLAGIYNEQFF. The CDR3 nucleotides read TGTGCCAGCAGCGCTCCACTAGCGGGAATCTACAATGAGCAGTTCTTC.

CDR3 region: CASSPGTANTGELFF. Here the CDR3 DNA reads TGTGCCAGCAGCCCCGGGACAGCAAACACCGGGGAGCTGTTTTTT. The J gene is TRBJ2-2, the V gene TRBV7-3; 7 positions agree with TRBD1. CDR1 is SGHTA, CDR2 FQGTGA, per germline. V trimming: 5 bases; J trimming: 2 bases; junction bases outside the gene matches: 5. CDR3 length: 15 amino acids.

The chain links TRBV15 to TRBJ2-1, with D possibly TRBD1 on 6 matching bases. Germline CDR1 and CDR2: LNHNV and YYDKDF (reference sequence). This CDR3 contains 11 residues. Trimming stripped 5 bases from V and 14 bases from J, with 13 bases between. The CDR3 nucleotides are TGTGCCACCAGCGCTGGGACACGGGAGTTCTTC. Translating it yields CATSAGTREFF.

This sequence joins TRBV9 and TRBJ2-7; D perhaps matches TRBD2 (6 bases). V was shortened by 4 bases and J by 3 bases, with 20 bases between the two germline ends. Germline-derived CDR1 and CDR2 are SGDLS and YYNGEE. The CDR3 loop spans 16 amino acids. The DNA for the CDR3 is TGTGCCAGCAGCCCTAAAGGAGGGGACCCGTACTACGAGCAGTACTTC. This translates into CASSPKGGDPYYEQYF.

This chain joins TRBV28 and TRBJ2-7, with D perhaps matching TRBD2 (5 bases). This CDR3 spans 14 amino acids. V was shortened by 5 bases and J by 2 bases, with 13 bases between the two germline ends. Germline CDR1 and CDR2: MDHEN and SYDVKM. The CDR3 is CASSPKDWPYEQYF. Written as DNA, the CDR3 is TGTGCCAGCAGTCCCAAGGACTGGCCCTACGAGCAGTACTTC.

In this sample, this clone turned up a few times. The same CDR3 also results from other DNA sequences found in this sample. V and J are TRBV19 and TRBJ1-1, with D hard to call. Trimming took 6 bases from V and 0 from J, leaving 8 bases between them. Germline V gives CDR1 LNHDA, CDR2 SQIVND (reference sequence). This CDR3 contains 13 residues. The CDR3 nucleotides are TGTGCCAGTAGCCTCGGAGTGAACACTGAAGCTTTCTTT. Translated: CASSLGVNTEAFF.